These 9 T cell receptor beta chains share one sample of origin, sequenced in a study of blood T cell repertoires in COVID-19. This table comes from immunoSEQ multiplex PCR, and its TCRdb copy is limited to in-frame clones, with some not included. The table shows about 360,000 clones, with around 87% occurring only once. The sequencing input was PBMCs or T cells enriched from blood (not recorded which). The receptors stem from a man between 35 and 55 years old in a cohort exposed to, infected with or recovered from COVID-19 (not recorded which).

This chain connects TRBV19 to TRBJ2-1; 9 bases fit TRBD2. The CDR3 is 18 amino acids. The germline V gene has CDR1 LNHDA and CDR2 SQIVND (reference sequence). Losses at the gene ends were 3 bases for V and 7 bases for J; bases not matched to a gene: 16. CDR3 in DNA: TGTGCCAGTAGTATGAAAAGATTGACTAGCGGCAATCGGAATGAGCAGTTCTTC. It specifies CASSMKRLTSGNRNEQFF.

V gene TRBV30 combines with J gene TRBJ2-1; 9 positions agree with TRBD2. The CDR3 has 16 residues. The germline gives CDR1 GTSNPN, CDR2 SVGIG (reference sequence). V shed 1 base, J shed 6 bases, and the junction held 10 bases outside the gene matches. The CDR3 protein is CAWSDEAGGPGNEQFF. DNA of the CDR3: TGTGCCTGGAGTGATGAGGCGGGAGGGCCAGGCAATGAGCAGTTCTTC.

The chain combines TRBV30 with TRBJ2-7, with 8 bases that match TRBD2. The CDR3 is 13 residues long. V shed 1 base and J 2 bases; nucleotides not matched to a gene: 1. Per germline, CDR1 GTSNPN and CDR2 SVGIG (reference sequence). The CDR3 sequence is CAWSAGGPYEQYF. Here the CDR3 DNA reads TGTGCCTGGAGTGCGGGGGGGCCCTACGAGCAGTACTTC.

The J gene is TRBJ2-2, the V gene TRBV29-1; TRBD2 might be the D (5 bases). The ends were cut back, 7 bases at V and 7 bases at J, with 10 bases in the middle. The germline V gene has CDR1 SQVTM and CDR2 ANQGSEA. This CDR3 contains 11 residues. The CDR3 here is CSGSRGGELFF. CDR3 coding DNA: TGCAGCGGCTCCCGGGGCGGGGAGCTGTTTTTT.

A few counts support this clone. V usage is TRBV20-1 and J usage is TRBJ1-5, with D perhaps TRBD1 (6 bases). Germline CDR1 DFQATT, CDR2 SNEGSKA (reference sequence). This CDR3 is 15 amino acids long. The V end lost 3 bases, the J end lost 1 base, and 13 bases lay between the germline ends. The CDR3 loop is CSASPGTSSNQPQHF. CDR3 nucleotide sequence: TGCAGTGCTAGTCCCGGGACAAGCAGCAATCAGCCCCAGCATTTT.

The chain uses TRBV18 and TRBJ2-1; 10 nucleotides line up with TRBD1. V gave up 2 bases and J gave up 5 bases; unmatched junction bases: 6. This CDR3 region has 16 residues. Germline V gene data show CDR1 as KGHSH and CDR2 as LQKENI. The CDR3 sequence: CASSPRQGARDNEQFF. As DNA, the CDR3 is TGTGCCAGCTCACCAAGACAGGGGGCGAGGGACAATGAGCAGTTCTTC.

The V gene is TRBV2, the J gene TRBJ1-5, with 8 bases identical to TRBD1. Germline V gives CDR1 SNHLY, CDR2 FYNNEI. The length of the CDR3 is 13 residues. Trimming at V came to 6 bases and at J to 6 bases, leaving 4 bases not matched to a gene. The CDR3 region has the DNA TGTGCCAGCAGCACAGGGGGTGGTCAGCCCCAGCATTTT. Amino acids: CASSTGGGQPQHF.

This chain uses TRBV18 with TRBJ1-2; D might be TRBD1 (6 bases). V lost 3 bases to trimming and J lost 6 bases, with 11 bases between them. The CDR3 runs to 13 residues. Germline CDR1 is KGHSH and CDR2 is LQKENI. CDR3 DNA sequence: TGTGCCAGCTCACCTACAGGGAGGGATGGCTACACCTTC. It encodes CASSPTGRDGYTF.

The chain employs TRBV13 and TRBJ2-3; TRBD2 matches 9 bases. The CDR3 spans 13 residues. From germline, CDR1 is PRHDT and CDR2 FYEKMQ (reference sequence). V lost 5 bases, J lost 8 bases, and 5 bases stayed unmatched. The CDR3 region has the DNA TGTGCCAGCAGCCGGACTAGCGTCTCTACGCAGTATTTT. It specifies CASSRTSVSTQYF.